The rows below give T cell receptor beta chains drawn from one sample of a study of blood T cell repertoires in COVID-19. Sequenced by immunoSEQ multiplex PCR; TCRdb stores in-frame clones only, minus some. The sample has approximately 450,000 clones, 70% to 90% seen once; the top ten hold around 1.8%. Sample: PBMCs or T cells enriched from blood (not recorded which). The receptors were sampled from a woman under 30 with acute COVID-19. CDR3s include the opening cysteine and the closing phenylalanine or tryptophan. The order of the fields is clone size, CDR3 length, J gene, V gene, D gene, CDR3 DNA, CDR3 protein. The D gene is left open where the match is weak. Size values are once, few and many counts, or a class for expanded clones, and some rows have none.

abundance: .
len: 16
j_gene: TRBJ2-3
v_gene: TRBV21-1
d_gene: .
CDR3nt: TGTGCCAGCAGCAACCTCCGGACTAGCGGGTGCTATACGCAGTATTTT
CDR3aa: CASSNLRTSGCYTQYF

abundance: .
len: 14
j_gene: TRBJ1-1
v_gene: TRBV3-1/TRBV3-2
d_gene: TRBD1
CDR3nt: TGTGCCAGCAGCCAAGATTCGGACAGGGGTATGGCTTTCTTT
CDR3aa: CASSQDSDRGMAFF

abundance: few
len: 13
j_gene: TRBJ1-1
v_gene: TRBV7-9
d_gene: TRBD1
CDR3nt: TGTGCCAGCAGCGGACAGGGAAGCCCTGAAGCTTTCTTT
CDR3aa: CASSGQGSPEAFF

abundance: .
len: 12
j_gene: TRBJ2-3
v_gene: TRBV5-6
d_gene: .
CDR3nt: TGTGCCAGCAGCGCGACTAGAGATACGCAGTATTTT
CDR3aa: CASSATRDTQYF

abundance: once
len: 15
j_gene: TRBJ2-7
v_gene: TRBV19
d_gene: .
CDR3nt: TGTGCCAGTAAGATAAATTCAGGCAGGGTCCACGAGCAGTACTTC
CDR3aa: CASKINSGRVHEQYF

abundance: few
len: 15
j_gene: TRBJ1-6
v_gene: TRBV6-4
d_gene: .
CDR3nt: TGTGCCAGCAGTTCCTCGGACGGGGTGAATTCACCCCTCCACTTT
CDR3aa: CASSSSDGVNSPLHF

abundance: once
len: 15
j_gene: TRBJ1-2
v_gene: TRBV9
d_gene: TRBD1
CDR3nt: TGTGCCAGCAGCCGGGACAGGGCGTGGGACTATGGCTACACCTTC
CDR3aa: CASSRDRAWDYGYTF

abundance: .
len: 13
j_gene: TRBJ2-7
v_gene: TRBV12-5
d_gene: .
CDR3nt: TGTGCTAGTGGGGAGGATCTTGAATACGAGCAGTACTTC
CDR3aa: CASGEDLEYEQYF

abundance: .
len: 16
j_gene: TRBJ1-6
v_gene: TRBV7-3
d_gene: .
CDR3nt: TGTGCCAGCAGCTTATTGGCGCCTCAGGGCAATTCACCCCTCCACTTT
CDR3aa: CASSLLAPQGNSPLHF

abundance: .
len: 11
j_gene: TRBJ2-1
v_gene: TRBV20-1
d_gene: .
CDR3nt: TGCAGTGCTTCAGTATACAATGAGCAGTTCTTC
CDR3aa: CSASVYNEQFF

abundance: .
len: 14
j_gene: TRBJ2-5
v_gene: TRBV27
d_gene: .
CDR3nt: TGTGCCAGCAAACCCGACAGATCCCAAGAGACCCAGTACTTC
CDR3aa: CASKPDRSQETQYF

abundance: .
len: 17
j_gene: TRBJ2-3
v_gene: TRBV28
d_gene: TRBD2
CDR3nt: TGTGCCAGCAGTTTATTCCAGCGGGAGGGAACCACAGATACGCAGTATTTT
CDR3aa: CASSLFQREGTTDTQYF

abundance: once
len: 14
j_gene: TRBJ1-1
v_gene: TRBV6-5
d_gene: .
CDR3nt: TGTGCCAGCAGTTACGTGGCGGGAGACACTGAAGCTTTCTTT
CDR3aa: CASSYVAGDTEAFF

abundance: .
len: 12
j_gene: TRBJ2-7
v_gene: TRBV5-1
d_gene: .
CDR3nt: TGCGCCAGCAGCTTTCAGGGTGCCGAGCAGTACTTC
CDR3aa: CASSFQGAEQYF

abundance: .
len: 12
j_gene: TRBJ2-7
v_gene: TRBV28
d_gene: .
CDR3nt: TGTGCCAGCAGTTCTTCCGCCTACGAGCAGTACTTC
CDR3aa: CASSSSAYEQYF

abundance: .
len: 18
j_gene: TRBJ2-1
v_gene: TRBV7-9
d_gene: TRBD2
CDR3nt: TGTGCCATAAAGGACAGGGGCTTACTAGCGGGAGTCTACAATGAGCAGTTCTTC
CDR3aa: CAIKDRGLLAGVYNEQFF

abundance: once
len: 15
j_gene: TRBJ2-7
v_gene: TRBV6-5
d_gene: TRBD2
CDR3nt: TGTGCCAGCAGTTACTCGACAGCGGGGGTCTACGAGCAGTACTTC
CDR3aa: CASSYSTAGVYEQYF

abundance: .
len: 14
j_gene: TRBJ1-1
v_gene: TRBV4-1
d_gene: .
CDR3nt: TGCGCCAGCAGCCAAGTGTCAGGTTTTCCTGAAGCTTTCTTT
CDR3aa: CASSQVSGFPEAFF

abundance: .
len: 14
j_gene: TRBJ1-4
v_gene: TRBV27
d_gene: .
CDR3nt: TGTGCCAGCAGCCCAGGGTTGGGTAATGAAAAACTGTTTTTT
CDR3aa: CASSPGLGNEKLFF

abundance: .
len: 15
j_gene: TRBJ2-1
v_gene: TRBV11-2
d_gene: TRBD1
CDR3nt: TGTGCCAGCAGATACAATACAGGGGCCTACAATGAGCAGTTCTTC
CDR3aa: CASRYNTGAYNEQFF

abundance: .
len: 15
j_gene: TRBJ2-5
v_gene: TRBV5-1
d_gene: .
CDR3nt: TGCGCCAGCAGCTTGGGAATGGCAGGGGCAGAGACCCAGTACTTC
CDR3aa: CASSLGMAGAETQYF

abundance: .
len: 15
j_gene: TRBJ1-5
v_gene: TRBV19
d_gene: .
CDR3nt: TGTGCCAGTAGTATTTCGGGCAGCCAGGGTTCGCCCCAGCATTTT
CDR3aa: CASSISGSQGSPQHF

abundance: .
len: 14
j_gene: TRBJ2-7
v_gene: TRBV4-2
d_gene: .
CDR3nt: TGTGCCAGCAGCCAAGGAAGACAGTCCTACGAGCAGTACTTC
CDR3aa: CASSQGRQSYEQYF

abundance: .
len: 13
j_gene: TRBJ2-7
v_gene: TRBV12-3/TRBV12-4
d_gene: TRBD1
CDR3nt: TGTGCCAGCAGCGGACAGGGGGCGTGGGAGCAGTACTTC
CDR3aa: CASSGQGAWEQYF

abundance: once
len: 13
j_gene: TRBJ1-3
v_gene: TRBV15
d_gene: .
CDR3nt: TGTGCCACCAGCAGAGCCGCTGGAAACACCATATATTTT
CDR3aa: CATSRAAGNTIYF

abundance: .
len: 15
j_gene: TRBJ1-3
v_gene: TRBV28
d_gene: TRBD1
CDR3nt: TGTGCCAGCAGTTTAGGGCAGGGGGTTGGAAACACCATATATTTT
CDR3aa: CASSLGQGVGNTIYF

abundance: few
len: 14
j_gene: TRBJ2-1
v_gene: TRBV18
d_gene: TRBD2
CDR3nt: TGTGCCAGCTCACCACCGGGACTAGCCAGTGAGCAGTTCTTC
CDR3aa: CASSPPGLASEQFF

abundance: .
len: 13
j_gene: TRBJ2-2
v_gene: TRBV12-3/TRBV12-4
d_gene: .
CDR3nt: TGTGCCAGCAGTTTTGTATCGCGCGGGGAGCTGTTTTTT
CDR3aa: CASSFVSRGELFF

abundance: .
len: 14
j_gene: TRBJ1-6
v_gene: TRBV19
d_gene: TRBD1
CDR3nt: TGTGCCAGTAGTCCGACAGGGGGGTATTCACCCCTCCACTTT
CDR3aa: CASSPTGGYSPLHF

abundance: .
len: 16
j_gene: TRBJ1-2
v_gene: TRBV7-2
d_gene: .
CDR3nt: TGTGCCAGCAGCTTAGATAGGCGTGCGGGCGTAGGTGGCTACACCTTC
CDR3aa: CASSLDRRAGVGGYTF

abundance: .
len: 11
j_gene: TRBJ2-7
v_gene: TRBV14
d_gene: .
CDR3nt: TGTGCCAGCAGCTATAGCTACGAGCAGTACTTC
CDR3aa: CASSYSYEQYF

abundance: once
len: 11
j_gene: TRBJ2-7
v_gene: TRBV7-9
d_gene: .
CDR3nt: TGTGCCAGCAGCTCACTATACGAGCAGTACTTC
CDR3aa: CASSSLYEQYF

abundance: .
len: 15
j_gene: TRBJ2-1
v_gene: TRBV5-4
d_gene: TRBD2
CDR3nt: TGTGCCAGCAGCTTTCCGGGGGGGCGGTACAATGAGCAGTTCTTC
CDR3aa: CASSFPGGRYNEQFF

abundance: few
len: 13
j_gene: TRBJ2-5
v_gene: TRBV5-1
d_gene: .
CDR3nt: TGCGCCAGCTGCCGGGGGGCGGGAGAGACCCAGTACTTC
CDR3aa: CASCRGAGETQYF

abundance: .
len: 14
j_gene: TRBJ2-1
v_gene: TRBV7-9
d_gene: TRBD2
CDR3nt: TGTGCCAGCAAGGAGGGTAGCGGGAAAAATGAGCAGTTCTTC
CDR3aa: CASKEGSGKNEQFF

abundance: .
len: 14
j_gene: TRBJ1-1
v_gene: TRBV18
d_gene: TRBD1
CDR3nt: TGTGCCAGCTCACCTACAGGGGGCTCGTCTGAAGCTTTCTTT
CDR3aa: CASSPTGGSSEAFF

abundance: once
len: 15
j_gene: TRBJ1-1
v_gene: TRBV19
d_gene: .
CDR3nt: TGTGCCAGTAGTATCTCAAGGGGCCCGAACACTGAAGCTTTCTTT
CDR3aa: CASSISRGPNTEAFF

abundance: .
len: 13
j_gene: TRBJ1-3
v_gene: TRBV19
d_gene: .
CDR3nt: TGTGCCAGTAGGCTGAGCTCTGGAAACACCATATATTTT
CDR3aa: CASRLSSGNTIYF

abundance: .
len: 16
j_gene: TRBJ1-4
v_gene: TRBV5-1
d_gene: .
CDR3nt: TGCGCCAGCAGCTTGTTTCGGAGTGCAACTAATGAAAAACTGTTTTTT
CDR3aa: CASSLFRSATNEKLFF

abundance: .
len: 12
j_gene: TRBJ1-6
v_gene: TRBV27
d_gene: .
CDR3nt: TGTGCCAGCAGTTTCCGAGATTCACCCCTCCACTTT
CDR3aa: CASSFRDSPLHF

abundance: .
len: 16
j_gene: TRBJ2-7
v_gene: TRBV7-6
d_gene: TRBD2
CDR3nt: TGTGCCAGCAGCCCGAGACTAGCGGGAGAACTATACGAGCAGTACTTC
CDR3aa: CASSPRLAGELYEQYF

abundance: .
len: 13
j_gene: TRBJ2-7
v_gene: TRBV19
d_gene: .
CDR3nt: TGTGCCAGTAGTTTTGAGAGCTCCTACGAGCAGTACTTC
CDR3aa: CASSFESSYEQYF

abundance: .
len: 13
j_gene: TRBJ2-2
v_gene: TRBV6-5
d_gene: .
CDR3nt: TGTGCCAGCAGGAAAGAGGTCACCGGGGAGCTGTTTTTT
CDR3aa: CASRKEVTGELFF

abundance: once
len: 19
j_gene: TRBJ2-1
v_gene: TRBV27
d_gene: .
CDR3nt: TGTGCCAGCAGTTGGCGCTGGGGAGGTCAAATTAGCTCCTACAATGAGCAGTTCTTC
CDR3aa: CASSWRWGGQISSYNEQFF

abundance: .
len: 13
j_gene: TRBJ2-1
v_gene: TRBV30
d_gene: .
CDR3nt: TGTGCCTGGAACCCGGGCCAAAGGGGTGAGCAGTTCTTC
CDR3aa: CAWNPGQRGEQFF